The rows below give T cell receptor beta chains drawn from one sample of a study of blood T cell repertoires in COVID-19. Sequencing used immunoSEQ multiplex PCR; TCRdb keeps in-frame clones, though not all of them. Of about 74,000 clones listed, around 75% are singletons. The sample comprised peripheral blood. All receptors derive from a man between 65 and 85 years old with acute or convalescent COVID-19. CDR3s include the opening cysteine and the closing phenylalanine or tryptophan. The order of the fields is D gene, clone size, V gene, J gene, CDR3 protein, CDR3 DNA. A D gene is named only where the DNA matches it firmly. Only part of the rows carry a size: once, few, many, or a class if the clone is expanded.

TRBD2	few	TRBV19	TRBJ2-1	CASSKGSGATYNEQFF	TGTGCCAGTAGTAAGGGTAGCGGGGCCACCTACAATGAGCAGTTCTTC
TRBD1	few	TRBV27	TRBJ1-5	CASSLQGVSNQPQHF	TGTGCCAGCAGTTTACAGGGGGTCAGCAATCAGCCCCAGCATTTT
NA	NA	TRBV5-1	TRBJ1-5	CASSFGQDSNQPQHF	TGCGCCAGCAGCTTTGGGCAGGATAGCAATCAGCCCCAGCATTTT
NA	NA	TRBV6-1	TRBJ2-7	CASSEATGVQYEQYF	TGTGCCAGCAGTGAGGCAACGGGGGTTCAATACGAGCAGTACTTC
TRBD1	NA	TRBV5-1	TRBJ2-3	CASSLTGVSTDTQYF	TGCGCCAGCAGCTTAACAGGGGTGAGCACAGATACGCAGTATTTT
TRBD1	NA	TRBV19	TRBJ2-5	CASKGQGAQETQYF	TGTGCCTCCAAGGGGCAGGGGGCGCAGGAGACCCAGTACTTC
TRBD2	NA	TRBV6-5	TRBJ2-2	CASSYGGRPTGELFF	TGTGCCAGCAGTTACGGCGGGAGGCCCACCGGGGAGCTGTTTTTT
NA	NA	TRBV19	TRBJ1-2	CASSRQGDGYTF	TGTGCCAGTAGTCGGCAGGGTGATGGCTACACCTTC
NA	NA	TRBV28	TRBJ1-4	CASSSPAGGQGRDPNEKLFF	TGTGCCAGCAGTTCCCCTGCCGGAGGTCAAGGGAGGGACCCTAATGAAAAACTGTTTTTT
NA	NA	TRBV6-1	TRBJ1-2	CASSDGGGTRGGYTF	TGTGCCAGCAGTGATGGGGGCGGAACTAGGGGTGGCTACACCTTC
NA	NA	TRBV24-1	TRBJ2-7	CATSDRFSEQYF	TGTGCCACCAGTGATCGGTTCTCCGAGCAGTACTTC
NA	NA	TRBV3-1/TRBV3-2	TRBJ1-4	CASSQGTGVNEKLFF	TGTGCCAGCAGCCAAGGTACAGGCGTTAATGAAAAACTGTTTTTT
NA	NA	TRBV11-2	TRBJ2-3	CASSSTADTQYF	TGTGCCAGCAGCTCCACTGCTGATACGCAGTATTTT
NA	NA	TRBV28	TRBJ2-7	CASGQFYEQYF	TGTGCCAGCGGTCAGTTCTACGAGCAGTACTTC
NA	NA	TRBV18	TRBJ2-2	CASSLLGGPTGELFF	TGTGCCAGCTCACTGCTCGGGGGTCCCACCGGGGAGCTGTTTTTT
NA	NA	TRBV12-3/TRBV12-4	TRBJ1-5	CASSFAGNQPQHF	TGTGCCAGCAGTTTTGCAGGGAACCAGCCCCAGCATTTT
NA	NA	TRBV18	TRBJ1-5	CASSPPGRGNQPQHF	TGTGCCAGCTCACCCCCCGGTCGGGGCAATCAGCCCCAGCATTTT
NA	NA	TRBV6-6	TRBJ2-3	CASSSARLERADTQYF	TGTGCCAGCAGTTCCGCGAGGCTAGAGAGGGCAGATACGCAGTATTTT
NA	NA	TRBV10-1	TRBJ2-1	CASSESVGVRTYEQFF	TGCGCCAGCAGTGAGTCAGTGGGTGTAAGGACTTATGAGCAGTTCTTC
TRBD1	NA	TRBV3-1/TRBV3-2	TRBJ2-7	CASSRQGAREQYF	TGTGCCAGCAGCCGACAGGGGGCTCGCGAGCAGTACTTC
NA	NA	TRBV28	TRBJ2-7	CASSLSQGEQYF	TGTGCCAGCAGTTTATCTCAGGGGGAGCAGTACTTC
NA	few	TRBV4-2	TRBJ1-2	CASSQDSSQLGYGYTF	TGTGCCAGCAGCCAGGACAGTTCCCAATTAGGCTATGGCTACACCTTC
NA	NA	TRBV4-2	TRBJ1-2	CASSQGSDYGYTF	TGTGCCAGCAGCCAAGGGTCAGACTATGGCTACACCTTC
TRBD1	once	TRBV9	TRBJ1-4	CASSGQGVGEKLFF	TGTGCCAGCAGCGGTCAGGGGGTAGGGGAAAAACTGTTTTTT
TRBD2	NA	TRBV6-6	TRBJ2-7	CASSYSMASGQHF	TGTGCCAGCAGTTACTCGATGGCTAGCGGGCAACACTTC
NA	NA	TRBV28	TRBJ2-1	CASSPWHEQFF	TGTGCCAGCAGTCCCTGGCATGAGCAGTTCTTC
NA	NA	TRBV19	TRBJ2-1	CASSISGLSFDEQFF	TGTGCCAGTAGTATAAGTGGACTATCTTTCGATGAGCAGTTCTTC
TRBD1	NA	TRBV18	TRBJ1-6	CASSPGQVPKALHF	TGTGCCAGCTCACCGGGACAGGTGCCGAAAGCCCTCCACTTT
TRBD1	NA	TRBV19	TRBJ2-7	CASSTWYGDRAFSYEQYF	TGTGCCAGTAGTACCTGGTATGGGGACAGGGCGTTCTCCTACGAGCAGTACTTC
NA	once	TRBV4-1	TRBJ2-1	CASSQDRTAKEQFF	TGCGCCAGCAGCCAAGATAGGACTGCGAAGGAGCAGTTCTTC
TRBD2	NA	TRBV3-1/TRBV3-2	TRBJ2-1	CASRRTSGSLSEQFF	TGTGCCAGCAGGAGGACTAGCGGGAGTCTCTCTGAGCAGTTCTTC
TRBD2	NA	TRBV7-3	TRBJ2-2	CASSLTSGGNTGELFF	TGTGCCAGCAGCTTAACTAGCGGGGGCAACACCGGGGAGCTGTTTTTT
TRBD2	NA	TRBV7-2	TRBJ2-7	CASSPSGRAYEQYF	TGTGCCAGCAGCCCTAGCGGGCGCGCCTACGAGCAGTACTTC
NA	NA	TRBV7-2	TRBJ1-2	CASSFWGDYGYTF	TGTGCCAGCAGCTTTTGGGGCGACTATGGCTACACCTTC
TRBD1	NA	TRBV6-1	TRBJ2-3	CASSEWRDRQGDTQYF	TGTGCCAGCAGTGAATGGAGGGACAGGCAGGGAGATACGCAGTATTTT
TRBD2	once	TRBV28	TRBJ2-4	CASSSGTSGDIQYF	TGTGCCAGCAGCTCCGGGACTAGCGGGGACATTCAGTACTTC